This T cell receptor beta chain was obtained from a study of shared clonotypes between healthy human individuals. Whole-study results and caveats: A limitation of the genetic and exposure-history diversity represented arose from few donors.

Points on this clone: The antigen is not known.

The assay was run at deep level. Only in-frame clones appear in the TCRdb table, and some are missing; sequencing was by immunoSEQ multiplex PCR. There are roughly 2 million clones in the sample; around 96% occur only once, and around 1.1% lies in the top ten. V gave up 1 base and J gave up 7 bases, with 5 bases separating them. From germline, CDR1 is SGHNT and CDR2 YYREEE (reference sequence). The CDR3 covers 11 residues. Terminally differentiated effector memory CD45RA+ cells were excluded by CCR7 positive selection of CD45RO-negative cells. Recent acute infections and vaccinations were absent in the healthy HIV-negative adult donors.

The specimen was naive CD8+ T cells sorted from blood. V gene TRBV5-4 combines with J gene TRBJ1-2; D is unresolved. This TCR was recovered from a young man in good health. CDR3 DNA sequence: TGTGCCAGCAGCTTGATGGGTGGCTACACCTTC. Encoded protein: CASSLMGGYTF.